Below, 23 T cell receptor beta chains from the same sample are listed, as sequenced in a study of blood T cell repertoires in COVID-19. Profiling relied on immunoSEQ multiplex PCR, and the TCRdb table lists in-frame clones only, not all of them. Here the sample spans 75,000 to 95,000 clones, about 70% being singletons. Specimen: peripheral blood. The origin of the receptors is an older woman in a cohort sampled during active or convalescent COVID-19.

The chain has TRBV7-2 and TRBJ2-1; 7 positions agree with TRBD2. The CDR3 sequence is 16 residues long. J was trimmed by 7 bases and V by 0 bases; bases with no gene match: 9. Germline loops: CDR1 SGHTA, CDR2 FQGNSA. DNA of the CDR3: TGTGCCAGCAGCTTAGCGAGCGGGGTGGGGGTTAATGAGCAGTTCTTC. Protein product: CASSLASGVGVNEQFF. Variable domain in full (rest from reference TRBV7-2 and TRBJ2-1): GAGVSQSPSNKVTEKGKDVELRCDPISGHTALYWYRQSLGQGLEFLIYFQGNSAPDKSGLPSDRFSAERTGGSVSTLTIQRTQQEDSAVYLCASSLASGVGVNEQFFGPGTRLTVL.

This clone was counted only a few times. J is TRBJ1-2 and V is TRBV10-3, with 9 bases that match TRBD1. Looked up from germline, CDR1 is ENHRY and CDR2 is SYGVKD. After removal of 4 bases from V and 6 bases from J, the junction contained 9 bases not matched to a gene. The CDR3 has 15 residues. The CDR3 bases are TGTGCCATCAGTGCGGACAGGGGATCCTTTGATGGCTACACCTTC. This codes for CAISADRGSFDGYTF.

The chain carries TRBV5-1 and TRBJ1-1, with 7 bases fitting TRBD1. This CDR3 is 13 amino acids long. Per germline, CDR1 SGHRS and CDR2 YFSETQ. The trim removed 8 bases at V and 3 bases at J, leaving 7 bases unmatched. CDR3 residues: CASGQVPDTEAFF. DNA of the CDR3: TGCGCCAGTGGACAGGTCCCCGACACTGAAGCTTTCTTT.

The table lists this clone with a count of one. This chain joins TRBV11-2 and TRBJ1-2, with D hard to call. V lost 5 bases to trimming and J lost 5 bases, with 9 bases between them. The CDR3 covers 12 residues. CDR1 SGHAT and CDR2 FQNNGV come from the germline V gene. The CDR3 reads CASSPYFYGYTF. The CDR3 nucleotides read TGTGCCAGCAGCCCCTATTTTTATGGCTACACCTTC.

The gene calls are TRBV5-4 and TRBJ2-7; 10 bases agree with TRBD1. J gave up 4 bases and V 4 bases, and 8 bases lay outside the gene matches. The CDR3 is made up of 15 amino acids. The germline gives CDR1 SGHNT, CDR2 YYREEE (reference sequence). Here the CDR3 DNA reads TGTGCCAGCAGCCCGGCAAGGGACAGGGGATACGAGCAGTACTTC. Protein sequence: CASSPARDRGYEQYF.

V gene TRBV4-3 combines with J gene TRBJ2-2; a possible D gene is TRBD2 (7 bases). Germline CDR1 and CDR2: LGHNA and YSLEER. The V end lost 6 bases, the J end lost 4 bases, and 12 bases lay between the germline ends. The CDR3 has 14 residues. CDR3 coding DNA: TGCGCCAGCAGTCGGGCGGGGGCCACCGGGGAGCTGTTTTTT. Protein product: CASSRAGATGELFF.

This clone appeared a few times. The V call is TRBV7-3, the J call TRBJ1-1, with D uncertain. V lost 1 base, J lost 1 base, and 7 bases lay in between. Per germline, CDR1 SGHTA and CDR2 FQGTGA. There are 14 residues in the CDR3. In DNA form, the CDR3 reads TGTGCCAGCAGCTTAATGGGGAGGAACACTGAAGCTTTCTTT. This encodes CASSLMGRNTEAFF.

The V gene is TRBV19, the J gene TRBJ1-2, with TRBD1 as a possible D gene (6 bases). This CDR3 region has 16 residues. Germline V lookup: CDR1 LNHDA, CDR2 SQIVND (reference sequence). Trimming removed 2 bases at V and 4 bases at J, with 17 bases between. The CDR3 loop is CASSINQGTLGYGYTF. The CDR3 DNA is TGTGCCAGTAGTATAAATCAGGGGACGCTAGGCTATGGCTACACCTTC.

This clone was picked up a small number of times. This chain uses TRBV21-1 with TRBJ2-3; the DNA was not used to check the table's D call, TRBD2. TRBV21-1 is listed as a pseudogene. The CDR3 extends over 21 amino acids. The CDR3: CASSKDRGTPLTSGGVDTQYF. The DNA for the CDR3 is TGTGCCAGCAGCAAAGATCGGGGGACACCGCTGACTAGCGGGGGAGTAGATACGCAGTATTTT.

V usage is TRBV6-5 and J usage is TRBJ2-1, with D perhaps matching TRBD2 (5 bases). Germline lookup yields CDR1 MNHEY and CDR2 SVGAGI. Trimming left V 2 bases short and J 2 bases short, with 10 bases between. This CDR3 is 15 amino acids long. CDR3 bases: TGTGCCAGCAGTTACCGGCCTAGCACCTACAATGAGCAGTTCTTC. This encodes CASSYRPSTYNEQFF.

The chain carries TRBV19 and TRBJ1-1, with D perhaps TRBD1 (6 bases). The germline CDR1 and CDR2 sequences are LNHDA and SQIVND (reference sequence). Trimming cost V 7 bases and J 1 base, with 10 bases left between them. This CDR3 comprises 13 residues. In nucleotides, the CDR3 is TGTGCCAGTAAGGGGGTATGGAACACTGAAGCTTTCTTT. Translation: CASKGVWNTEAFF.

The sample holds one count of this clone. J is TRBJ2-7 and V is TRBV5-4; the match to TRBD2 covers 12 bases. Losses at the gene ends were 3 bases for V and 4 bases for J; bases not matched to a gene: 5. CDR3 length: 15 residues. Germline V gene data show CDR1 as SGHNT and CDR2 as YYREEE (reference sequence). The CDR3 protein is CASSYRTSGVYEQYF. CDR3 coding DNA: TGTGCCAGCAGCTATAGGACTAGCGGGGTTTACGAGCAGTACTTC.

The CDR3 protein is CASSYNRDRGYNYGYTF. CDR3 DNA: TGCGCCAGCAGCTACAACCGGGACAGGGGATACAACTATGGCTACACCTTC. The chain links TRBV5-1 to TRBJ1-2, with TRBD1 matching 10 bases. Per germline, CDR1 SGHRS and CDR2 YFSETQ. V dropped 3 bases and J dropped 2; count of bases not matched to a gene: 10. The CDR3 sequence is 17 residues long.

This clone was observed a handful of times. J is TRBJ1-5 and V is TRBV10-3; D not resolved. There are 14 residues in the CDR3. V lost 2 bases to trimming and J lost 4 bases, with 9 bases between them. In germline, CDR1 is ENHRY, CDR2 SYGVKD. DNA of the CDR3: TGTGCCATCAGTGAGACGGACTCGAATCAGCCCCAGCATTTT. As protein: CAISETDSNQPQHF.

The rearrangement links TRBV15 to TRBJ2-1; 9 positions match TRBD1. The CDR3 has 16 residues. Per the germline V gene, CDR1 is LNHNV and CDR2 is YYDKDF (reference sequence). The ends lost 0 bases at V and 6 bases at J; junction bases unmatched: 6. The CDR3 protein is CATSREGTGRFNEQFF. CDR3 bases: TGTGCCACCAGCAGAGAGGGGACAGGGCGGTTCAATGAGCAGTTCTTC.

In its sample, this clone was seen a few times. The chain has TRBV6-5 and TRBJ1-6, with a weak D call TRBD1 (5 bases). V gave up 6 bases and J gave up 7 bases, with 7 bases separating them. Germline V gene sequence: CDR1 MNHEY, CDR2 SVGAGI. The CDR3 spans 12 residues. This CDR3 reads CASRQVNSPLHF. The CDR3 DNA follows: TGTGCCAGCAGACAGGTCAATTCACCCCTCCACTTT.

CDR3 sequence reads: CASREGSGSYEQYF. The CDR3 DNA is TGCGCCAGCAGAGAGGGATCGGGGTCCTACGAGCAGTACTTC. The genes are TRBV5-1 and TRBJ2-7; maybe TRBD2 (5 bases). Looked up from germline, CDR1 is SGHRS and CDR2 is YFSETQ. This CDR3 spans 14 amino acids. The germline V and J ends were trimmed by 5 bases and 1 base, with 13 bases remaining between them.

The chain recombines TRBV19 with TRBJ1-2; D unclear. The CDR3 consists of 14 residues. CDR1 is LNHDA and CDR2 is SQIVND in the germline V gene (reference sequence). V was pared by 6 bases and J by 6 bases, with 17 bases between. CDR3 in DNA: TGTGCCAGTAGCCTTAGGAGTTTTTCAAATGGCTACACCTTC. Amino acids: CASSLRSFSNGYTF.

This clone came up a few times. The chain is built from TRBV3-1 (or the pseudogene TRBV3-2) and TRBJ2-5; D may be TRBD2 (6 bases). Looked up from germline, CDR1 is LGHDT and CDR2 is YNNKEL (reference sequence). V was cut by 0 bases and J by 1 base, with 12 bases left in between. This CDR3 contains 16 residues. The CDR3 sequence is CASSQDGGTSQETQYF. CDR3 bases: TGTGCCAGCAGCCAAGATGGGGGGACCTCCCAAGAGACCCAGTACTTC.

V is TRBV6-5 and J is TRBJ2-2, with D perhaps TRBD1 (6 bases). This CDR3 contains 15 residues. Germline CDR1 reads MNHEY; CDR2 reads SVGAGI. Between the trimmed V and J ends, which lost 4 bases and 4 bases, there was a span of 13 bases. CDR3 nucleotides: TGTGCCAGCAGTTCGACCGGACAGCCCACCGGGGAGCTGTTTTTT. It encodes CASSSTGQPTGELFF.

The chain is built from TRBV3-1 (or the pseudogene TRBV3-2) and TRBJ1-1; tentative D call: TRBD1 (5 bases). CDR3 size: 15 residues. From germline, CDR1 is LGHDT and CDR2 YNNKEL (reference sequence). Deletions cut 4 bases from V and 3 bases from J, with 15 bases between. CDR3: CASSRGAGGDTEAFF. For the CDR3, the DNA is TGTGCCAGCAGCCGAGGGGCGGGGGGAGACACTGAAGCTTTCTTT.

The chain has TRBV7-8 and TRBJ2-5; 8 nucleotides match TRBD2. Germline CDR1 is SGHVS and CDR2 is FQNEAQ. With V trimmed by 5 bases and J by 4 bases, 6 bases remained unmatched. The CDR3 length is 14 residues. The DNA of the CDR3 is TGTGCCAGCAGCCCCGGGACTAGTGGAGAGACCCAGTACTTC. Its protein product is CASSPGTSGETQYF. The entire variable domain, with the rest obtained from reference TRBV7-8 and TRBJ2-5, is as follows: GAGVSQSPRYKVAKRGQDVALRCDPISGHVSLFWYQQALGQGPEFLTYFQNEAQLDKSGLPSDRFFAERPEGSVSTLKIQRTQQEDSAVYLCASSPGTSGETQYFGPGTRLLVL.

The V and J genes are TRBV3-1 (or the pseudogene TRBV3-2) and TRBJ1-1, with 7 bases fitting TRBD1. V was pared by 3 bases and J by 0 bases, with 4 bases of the junction left unmatched. Looked up from germline, CDR1 is LGHDT and CDR2 is YNNKEL (reference sequence). This CDR3 contains 15 residues. CDR3 in DNA: TGTGCCAGCAGCCACCGGACAGGAATGAACACTGAAGCTTTCTTT. This sequence encodes CASSHRTGMNTEAFF.